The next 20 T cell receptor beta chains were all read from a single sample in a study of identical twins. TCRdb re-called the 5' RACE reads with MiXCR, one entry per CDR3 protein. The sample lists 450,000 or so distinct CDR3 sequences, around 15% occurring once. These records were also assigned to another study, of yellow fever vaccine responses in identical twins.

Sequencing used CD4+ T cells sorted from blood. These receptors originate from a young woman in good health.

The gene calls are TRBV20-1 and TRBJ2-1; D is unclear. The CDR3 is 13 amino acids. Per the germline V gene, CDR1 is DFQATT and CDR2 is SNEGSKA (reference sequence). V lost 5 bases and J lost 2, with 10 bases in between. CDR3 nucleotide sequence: TGCAGTGCTGTGGGCGGTCCCTACAATGAGCAGTTCTTC. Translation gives CSAVGGPYNEQFF.

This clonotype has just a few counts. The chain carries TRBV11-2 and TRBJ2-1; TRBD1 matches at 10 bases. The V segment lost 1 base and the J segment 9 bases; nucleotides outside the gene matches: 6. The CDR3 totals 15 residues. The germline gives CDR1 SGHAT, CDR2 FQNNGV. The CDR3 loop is CASSLVATGGGEQFF. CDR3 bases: TGTGCCAGCAGCTTAGTCGCGACAGGGGGCGGTGAGCAGTTCTTC.

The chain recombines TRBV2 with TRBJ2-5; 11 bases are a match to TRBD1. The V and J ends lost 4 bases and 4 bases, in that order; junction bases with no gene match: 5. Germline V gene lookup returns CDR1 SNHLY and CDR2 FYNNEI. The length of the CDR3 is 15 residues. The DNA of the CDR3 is TGTGCCAGCAGTGGATCCGGGACAGGGGGAGAGACCCAGTACTTC. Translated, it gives CASSGSGTGGETQYF.

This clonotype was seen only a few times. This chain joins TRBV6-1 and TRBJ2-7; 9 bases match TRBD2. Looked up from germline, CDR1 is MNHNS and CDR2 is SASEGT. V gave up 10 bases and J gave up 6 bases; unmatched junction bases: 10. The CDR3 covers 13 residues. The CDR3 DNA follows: TGTGCCACCAACTTAGCGGGGGCCTTCGAGCAGTACTTC. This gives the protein CATNLAGAFEQYF.

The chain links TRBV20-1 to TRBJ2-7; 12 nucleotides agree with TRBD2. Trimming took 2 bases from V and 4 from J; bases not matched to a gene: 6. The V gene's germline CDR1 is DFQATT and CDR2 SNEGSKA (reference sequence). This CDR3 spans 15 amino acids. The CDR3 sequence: CSARPSGRAGYEQYF. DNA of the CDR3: TGCAGTGCTAGACCTAGCGGGAGGGCCGGATACGAGCAGTACTTC.

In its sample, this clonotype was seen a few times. Written as DNA, the CDR3 is TGCAGTGCTAGAGATATAAGCGGGGGGGCGGGGGAGACCCAGTACTTC. This encodes CSARDISGGAGETQYF. The chain uses TRBV20-1 and TRBJ2-5; TRBD2 agrees at 10 bases. V lost 0 bases, J lost 5 bases, and 9 bases stayed unmatched. Germline CDR1 is DFQATT and CDR2 is SNEGSKA (reference sequence). CDR3 length equals 16 residues.

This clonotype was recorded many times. The DNA of the CDR3 is TGTGCCAGTAGGCCACTAGTAGCGCCTGGTGGTAATGAGCAGTTCTTC. Its translation: CASRPLVAPGGNEQFF. The chain recombines TRBV19 with TRBJ2-1; D is possibly TRBD2 (5 bases). Looked up from germline, CDR1 is LNHDA and CDR2 is SQIVND (reference sequence). The CDR3 extends over 16 amino acids. V was trimmed by 6 bases and J by 7 bases, leaving 22 bases between them.

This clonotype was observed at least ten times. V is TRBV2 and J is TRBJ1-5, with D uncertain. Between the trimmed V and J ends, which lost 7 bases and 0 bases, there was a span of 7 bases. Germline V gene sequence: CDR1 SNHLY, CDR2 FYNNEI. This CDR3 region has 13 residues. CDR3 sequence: CASIPDSNQPQHF. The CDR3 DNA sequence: TGTGCCAGCATCCCAGATAGCAATCAGCCCCAGCATTTT.

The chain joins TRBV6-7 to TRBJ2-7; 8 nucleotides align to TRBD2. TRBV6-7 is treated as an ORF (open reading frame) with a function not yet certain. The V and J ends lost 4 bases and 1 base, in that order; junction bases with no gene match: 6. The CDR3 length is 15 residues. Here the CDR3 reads CASSSPLAGSYEQYF. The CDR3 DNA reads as TGTGCCAGCAGTTCCCCGCTAGCGGGTTCCTACGAGCAGTACTTC.

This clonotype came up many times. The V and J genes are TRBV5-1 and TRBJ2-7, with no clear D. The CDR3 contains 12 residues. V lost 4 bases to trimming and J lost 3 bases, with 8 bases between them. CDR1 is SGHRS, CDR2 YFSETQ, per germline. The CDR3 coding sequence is TGCGCCAGCAGCCCTTCGATCTACGAGCAGTACTTC. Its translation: CASSPSIYEQYF.

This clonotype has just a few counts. CDR3 sequence reads: CASSLAIGGHLITEAFF. Here the CDR3 DNA reads TGTGCCAGCAGCTTGGCTATCGGGGGACACCTCATCACTGAAGCTTTCTTT. This sequence joins TRBV7-2 and TRBJ1-1; weak D call: TRBD1 (6 bases). The germline gives CDR1 SGHTA, CDR2 FQGNSA. Trimming pared 3 bases from V and 4 bases from J, leaving 21 bases between. CDR3 size: 17 residues.

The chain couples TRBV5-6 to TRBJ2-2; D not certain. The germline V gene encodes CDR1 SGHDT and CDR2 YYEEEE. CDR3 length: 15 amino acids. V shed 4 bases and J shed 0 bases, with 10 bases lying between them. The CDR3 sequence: CASSRVVANTGELFF. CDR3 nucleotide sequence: TGTGCCAGCAGCCGTGTCGTGGCGAACACCGGGGAGCTGTTTTTT.

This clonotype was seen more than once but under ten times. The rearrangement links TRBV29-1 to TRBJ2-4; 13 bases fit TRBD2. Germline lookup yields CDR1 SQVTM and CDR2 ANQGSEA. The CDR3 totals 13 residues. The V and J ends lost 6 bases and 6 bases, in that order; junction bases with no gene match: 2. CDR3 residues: CSVLAGGPNIQYF. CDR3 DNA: TGCAGCGTACTAGCGGGAGGGCCAAACATTCAGTACTTC.

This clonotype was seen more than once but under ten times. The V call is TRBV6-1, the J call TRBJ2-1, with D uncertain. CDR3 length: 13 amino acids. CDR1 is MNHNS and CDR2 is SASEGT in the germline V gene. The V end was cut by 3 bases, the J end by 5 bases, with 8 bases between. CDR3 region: CASSDFIDNEQFF. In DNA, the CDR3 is TGTGCCAGCAGTGATTTTATAGACAATGAGCAGTTCTTC.

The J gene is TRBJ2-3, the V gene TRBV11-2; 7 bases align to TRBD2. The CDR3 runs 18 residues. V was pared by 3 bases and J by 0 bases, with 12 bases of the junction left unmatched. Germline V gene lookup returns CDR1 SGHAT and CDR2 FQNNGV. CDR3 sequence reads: CASSFTSVAGLSTDTQYF. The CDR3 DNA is TGTGCCAGCAGCTTCACCTCAGTAGCGGGCCTTAGCACAGATACGCAGTATTTT.

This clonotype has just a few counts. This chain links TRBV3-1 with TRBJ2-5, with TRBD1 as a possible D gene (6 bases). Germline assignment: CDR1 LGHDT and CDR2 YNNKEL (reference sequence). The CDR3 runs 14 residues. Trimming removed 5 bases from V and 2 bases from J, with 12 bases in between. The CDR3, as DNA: TGTGCCAGCAGCTTTGGACAGCGGCAAGAGACCCAGTACTTC. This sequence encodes CASSFGQRQETQYF.

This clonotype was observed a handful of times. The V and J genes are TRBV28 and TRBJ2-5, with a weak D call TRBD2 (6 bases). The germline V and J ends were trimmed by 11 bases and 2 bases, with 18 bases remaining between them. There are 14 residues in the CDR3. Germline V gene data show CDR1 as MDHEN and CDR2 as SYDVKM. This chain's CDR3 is CAGSEGTLQETQYF. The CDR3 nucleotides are TGTGCCGGGTCGGAGGGAACCTTACAAGAGACCCAGTACTTC.

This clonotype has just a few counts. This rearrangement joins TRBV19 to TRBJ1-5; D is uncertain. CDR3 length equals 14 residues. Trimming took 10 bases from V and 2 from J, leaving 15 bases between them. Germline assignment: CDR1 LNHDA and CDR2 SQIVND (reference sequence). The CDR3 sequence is CATDKGGGNQPQHF. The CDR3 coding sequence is TGTGCCACCGACAAGGGCGGGGGCAATCAGCCCCAGCATTTT.

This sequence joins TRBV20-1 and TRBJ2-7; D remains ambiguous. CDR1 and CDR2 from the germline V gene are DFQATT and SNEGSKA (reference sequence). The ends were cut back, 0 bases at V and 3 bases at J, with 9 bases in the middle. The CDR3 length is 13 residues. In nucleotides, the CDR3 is TGCAGTGCTAGAGACTACTTGAGCTACGAGCAGTACTTC. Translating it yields CSARDYLSYEQYF.

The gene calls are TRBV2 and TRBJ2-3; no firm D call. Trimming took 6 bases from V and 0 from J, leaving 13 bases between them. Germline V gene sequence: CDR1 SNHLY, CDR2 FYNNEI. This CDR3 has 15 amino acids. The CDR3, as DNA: TGTGCCAGCAGGAAATTGACGACTAGCACAGATACGCAGTATTTT. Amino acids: CASRKLTTSTDTQYF.